What follows describes a single T cell receptor (beta chain). Antigen specificity is unknown. Germline CDR1 reads SEHNR; CDR2 reads FQNEAQ (reference sequence). The V end lost 1 base, the J end lost 7 bases, and 5 bases lay between the germline ends. The CDR3 loop spans 12 amino acids. This sample stems from a study of T cell repertoires in cytomegalovirus infection. Overall study context: The public TCR beta signatures pointed to both CMV infection and matching HLA type. Study outcomes and limitations: There were HLA-C-restricted CMV-specific TCR beta clonotypes dominating the ex vivo response. Totalled public TCR beta family frequency picked out people who carried CMV plus the relevant HLA.

Using its own MiXCR run on the reads, TCRdb lists one record per CDR3 protein. This sample has just over 300,000 distinct CDR3 sequences, with about a sixth found just once. The clonotype was recovered from a human donor in good health (CMV status not recorded). Some clones in this sample may be carry-over from other donors' samples. The V call is TRBV7-9, the J call TRBJ2-1, with unresolved D. Sequencing used PBMCs. The CDR3 spells CASSLEANEQFF. CDR3 in DNA: TGTGCCAGCAGCTTAGAGGCGAATGAGCAGTTCTTC.